The 12 T cell receptor beta chains below come from one sample, sequenced in a study of cytomegalovirus exposure and HLA in healthy donors. PCR employed 60 Vbeta and 13 Jbeta primers. Generated by immunoSEQ multiplex PCR, the TCRdb table keeps only in-frame clones and is missing some. The sample lists around 70,000 clones, about 78% occurring once. Sequencing was performed on PBMCs. The receptors derive from a woman aged 40 to 49 in good health and CMV-seropositive.

J is TRBJ1-2 and V is TRBV7-2, with 7 bases fitting TRBD1. Trimming removed 5 bases from V and 2 bases from J; junction bases left unmatched: 2. CDR1 is SGHTA and CDR2 is FQGNSA in the germline V gene. The CDR3 is 13 amino acids. The CDR3: CASSMTGNYGYTF. DNA of the CDR3: TGTGCCAGCAGCATGACAGGGAACTATGGCTACACCTTC.

To note about this clone: Other DNA variants within this sample encode the same CDR3. The J gene is TRBJ2-2, the V gene TRBV27, with 9 bases aligning to TRBD2. Germline loops: CDR1 MNHEY, CDR2 SMNVEV (reference sequence). The CDR3 contains 17 residues. The J segment lost 2 bases and the V segment lost 5 bases, leaving 9 bases of the junction unmatched. The chain's CDR3 is CASSPFVAGVNTGELFF. The DNA of the CDR3 is TGTGCCAGCAGTCCTTTTGTAGCGGGGGTAAACACCGGGGAGCTGTTTTTT.

The chain joins TRBV6-6 to TRBJ2-7, with D perhaps matching TRBD1 (5 bases). The germline gives CDR1 MNHNY, CDR2 SVGAGI (reference sequence). CDR3 length: 11 residues. The V gene lost 8 bases and the J gene lost 4 bases, with 9 bases spanning the gap. The CDR3 DNA reads TGTGCCAGCCGGGCAGGGTACGAGCAGTACTTC. This translates into CASRAGYEQYF.

The chain employs TRBV4-3 and TRBJ1-5, with 10 nucleotides matching TRBD1. The V segment lost 1 base and the J segment 0 bases; nucleotides outside the gene matches: 9. Germline CDR1 reads LGHNA; CDR2 reads YSLEER. This CDR3 contains 19 residues. This CDR3 is CASSQGWDRGLYSNQPQHF. In DNA, the CDR3 is TGCGCCAGCAGCCAAGGGTGGGACAGGGGTCTCTATAGCAATCAGCCCCAGCATTTT.

The chain couples TRBV7-9 to TRBJ1-2, with 7 bases that match TRBD1. This CDR3 region has 14 residues. V shed 5 bases and J 2 bases; nucleotides not matched to a gene: 5. Per germline, CDR1 SEHNR and CDR2 FQNEAQ (reference sequence). The CDR3 protein is CASSPTTGNYGYTF. The CDR3 DNA sequence: TGTGCCAGCAGCCCGACGACAGGGAACTATGGCTACACCTTC.

This clone was counted only a few times. The CDR3 region has the DNA TGTGCCAGCTCACCACAGGGGTATAAGGATCAGCCCCAGCATTTT. Amino acid sequence: CASSPQGYKDQPQHF. The chain couples TRBV18 to TRBJ1-5, with D possibly being TRBD1 (5 bases). From germline, CDR1 is KGHSH and CDR2 LQKENI. V lost 1 base and J 5 bases, leaving 12 bases between the germline ends. The CDR3 consists of 15 residues.

V gene TRBV28 combines with J gene TRBJ2-1; D is unresolved. This CDR3 contains 15 residues. Germline-derived CDR1 and CDR2 are MDHEN and SYDVKM. V lost 5 bases and J 5 bases, leaving 16 bases between the germline ends. This CDR3 is CASSPPARGDNEQFF. In nucleotides, the CDR3 is TGTGCCAGCAGTCCACCGGCCAGAGGAGACAATGAGCAGTTCTTC.

CDR3 nucleotides: TGTGCCAGCAGGATACAGGGGAGCGAGCAGTTCTTC. This gives the protein CASRIQGSEQFF. This rearrangement joins TRBV7-9 to TRBJ2-1, with 7 bases lining up with TRBD1. This CDR3 is built from 12 residues. From germline, CDR1 is SEHNR and CDR2 FQNEAQ (reference sequence). The J segment lost 10 bases and the V segment lost 6 bases, leaving 6 bases of the junction unmatched.

The J gene is TRBJ2-2, the V gene TRBV27, with 11 bases that match TRBD2. The CDR3 contains 16 residues. V shed 5 bases and J 5 bases; nucleotides not matched to a gene: 7. CDR1 and CDR2 from the germline V gene are MNHEY and SMNVEV (reference sequence). DNA for the CDR3: TGTGCCAGCAGTCCCAATAGCGGGGGGGTTACCGGGGAGCTGTTTTTT. It codes for CASSPNSGGVTGELFF.

As to this clone: The sample has other DNA sequences that encode this CDR3 too. This chain uses TRBV15 with TRBJ2-3; 11 bases are a match to TRBD1. The V and J ends lost 3 bases and 1 base, in that order; junction bases with no gene match: 0. CDR3 length: 15 residues. CDR1 is LNHNV and CDR2 is YYDKDF in the germline V gene (reference sequence). The CDR3 loop reads CATSRDRGRTDTQYF. DNA of the CDR3: TGTGCCACCAGCAGGGACAGGGGGCGCACAGATACGCAGTATTTT.

The V call is TRBV30, the J call TRBJ2-7; 7 bases match TRBD1. J lost 6 bases, V lost 4 bases, and 9 bases had no gene match. CDR3 size: 13 residues. CDR1 is GTSNPN, CDR2 SVGIG, per germline (reference sequence). The CDR3 here is CAWMRDRTSEQYF. Written as DNA, the CDR3 is TGTGCCTGGATGAGGGACAGAACCAGCGAGCAGTACTTC.

The J gene is TRBJ1-4, the V gene TRBV18, with D perhaps TRBD1 (5 bases). The CDR3 runs to 16 residues. V was trimmed by 6 bases and J by 0 bases, leaving 14 bases between them. Germline V lookup: CDR1 KGHSH, CDR2 LQKENI. The chain's CDR3 is CASSDSTYSTNEKLFF. The CDR3 nucleotides are TGTGCCAGCTCCGACAGCACCTATTCAACTAATGAAAAACTGTTTTTT.